Presented here are 6 T cell receptor beta chains from one specimen sequenced in a study of cytomegalovirus exposure and HLA in healthy donors. Use of 60 Vbeta and 13 Jbeta primers characterized the PCR. Libraries were prepared by immunoSEQ multiplex PCR; TCRdb keeps only in-frame clonotypes and omits some of them. The sample has about 110,000 clones; just over 75% are singletons. Sequenced material: PBMCs. The receptors were gathered from a man aged 30-40 years in good health and CMV-seropositive.

This sequence joins TRBV5-1 and TRBJ1-1; perhaps TRBD1 as D (6 bases). CDR1 is SGHRS, CDR2 YFSETQ, per germline. The CDR3 is made up of 15 amino acids. Between the trimmed V and J ends, which lost 1 base and 0 bases, there was a span of 10 bases. The CDR3 nucleotides read TGCGCCAGCAGCTTGTCGGACAGAGTGAACACTGAAGCTTTCTTT. Translation gives CASSLSDRVNTEAFF.

The V and J genes are TRBV9 and TRBJ2-3, with a possible D match to TRBD2 (7 bases). Trimming cost V 0 bases and J 1 base, with 21 bases left between them. CDR3 size: 19 residues. Germline CDR1 SGDLS, CDR2 YYNGEE. CDR3 region: CASSVGQWGGLKGTDTQYF. The CDR3 coding sequence is TGTGCCAGCAGCGTAGGTCAGTGGGGGGGCCTGAAGGGCACAGATACGCAGTATTTT.

The V and J genes are TRBV15 and TRBJ2-3, with a tentative D call TRBD2 (6 bases). CDR3 length: 14 amino acids. V was shortened by 1 base and J by 4 bases, with 9 bases between the two germline ends. The germline CDR1 and CDR2 sequences are LNHNV and YYDKDF (reference sequence). The CDR3 sequence is CATSRAGGSDTQYF. CDR3 coding DNA: TGTGCCACCAGCAGAGCTGGGGGGTCAGATACGCAGTATTTT.

This chain uses TRBV27 with TRBJ2-7; no firm D call. This CDR3 region has 11 residues. Germline lookup yields CDR1 MNHEY and CDR2 SMNVEV (reference sequence). Between the trimmed V and J ends, which lost 6 bases and 4 bases, there was a span of 7 bases. The CDR3 loop is CASRRRYEQYF. CDR3 nucleotide sequence: TGTGCCAGCAGGCGGCGTTACGAGCAGTACTTC.

This chain uses TRBV7-2 with TRBJ1-6; the match to TRBD1 covers 9 bases. Germline V lookup: CDR1 SGHTA, CDR2 FQGNSA. The CDR3 has 15 residues. The V and J ends lost 1 base and 7 bases, in that order; junction bases with no gene match: 2. CDR3 nucleotides: TGTACCAGCAGCTTAGGGGACAGGGAGAATTCACCCCTCCACTTT. Amino acids: CTSSLGDRENSPLHF.

This chain joins TRBV4-1 and TRBJ1-3, with a weak D call TRBD1 (6 bases). Germline CDR1 reads MGHRA; CDR2 reads YSYEKL. Deletions cut 4 bases from V and 1 base from J, with 17 bases between. The CDR3 has 17 amino acids. DNA of the CDR3: TGCGCCAGCAGCCCCCCCCGGGGACAACCGTCTGGAAACACCATATATTTT. Translation: CASSPPRGQPSGNTIYF.